The clone carrying this TCR beta chain was detected a few times. Its matching antigen is unknown. The study reverse transcribed the entire isolated RNA, so it sequenced expressed TCRB transcripts. Only in-frame clones appear in the TCRdb table, and some are missing; sequencing was by immunoSEQ multiplex PCR. Among more than 300,000 clones listed, roughly 9.8% were seen once. These data are taken from a study of beta chain features in type 1 diabetes. Study information: All samples combined gave 95 million to 130 million sorted cells for examination. The study, taken as a whole, reports: TCRB CDR3 length was moderately but significantly reduced in all four CD4+ subsets of Type 1 diabetes patients.

The V and J ends lost 6 bases and 1 base respectively, with 13 bases between them. The CDR3 has 15 residues. Germline loops: CDR1 MDHEN, CDR2 SYDVKM. The sample taken for sequencing was central memory CD4+ T cells from blood. The V call is TRBV28, the J call TRBJ2-1; D may match TRBD1 or TRBD2 (5 bases each). The TCR was taken from a man aged 25 to 40 with type 1 diabetes. The CDR3 sequence is CASRALGVSYNEQFF. Written as DNA, the CDR3 is TGTGCCAGCAGGGCTTTGGGGGTGTCCTACAATGAGCAGTTCTTC.